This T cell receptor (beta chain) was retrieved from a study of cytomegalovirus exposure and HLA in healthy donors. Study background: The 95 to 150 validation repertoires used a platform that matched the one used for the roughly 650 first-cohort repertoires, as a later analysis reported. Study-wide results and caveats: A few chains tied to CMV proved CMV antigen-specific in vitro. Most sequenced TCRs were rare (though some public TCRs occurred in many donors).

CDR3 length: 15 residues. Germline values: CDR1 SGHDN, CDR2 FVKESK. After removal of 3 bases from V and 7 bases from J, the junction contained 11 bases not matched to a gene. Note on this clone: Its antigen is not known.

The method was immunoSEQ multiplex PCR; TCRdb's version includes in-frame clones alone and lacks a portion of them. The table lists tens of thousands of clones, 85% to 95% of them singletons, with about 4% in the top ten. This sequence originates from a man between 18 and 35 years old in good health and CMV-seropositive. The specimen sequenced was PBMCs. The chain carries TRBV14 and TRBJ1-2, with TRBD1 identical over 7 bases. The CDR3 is CASSQNPQGTFGYTF. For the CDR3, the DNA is TGTGCCAGCAGCCAGAACCCACAGGGGACATTTGGCTACACCTTC.